The 24 T cell receptor beta chains below all came from one sample that was sequenced in a study of blood T cell repertoires in COVID-19. Here immunoSEQ multiplex PCR was the method, and the copy in TCRdb shows in-frame clones only, minus some. The table shows 100,000 to 150,000 clones, with 82% occurring only once. What was sequenced was peripheral blood. The receptors shown here come from a woman aged 70-85 years with acute or convalescent COVID-19.

The chain is built from TRBV18 and TRBJ2-7, with D uncertain. Germline V gene lookup returns CDR1 KGHSH and CDR2 LQKENI. V lost 1 base to trimming and J lost 2 bases, with 12 bases between them. The CDR3 spans 15 residues. CDR3 amino acids: CASSPHLLPTYEQYF. Written as DNA, the CDR3 is TGTGCCAGCTCACCACATTTACTCCCAACCTACGAGCAGTACTTC.

A single count supports this clone. The V and J genes are TRBV15 and TRBJ2-1, with D tentatively TRBD1 (6 bases). Deletions cut 0 bases from V and 1 base from J, with 10 bases between. Germline V lookup: CDR1 LNHNV, CDR2 YYDKDF (reference sequence). The CDR3 sequence is 16 residues long. This CDR3 reads CATSREVGGSYNEQFF. CDR3 DNA: TGTGCCACCAGCAGAGAGGTAGGGGGTTCCTACAATGAGCAGTTCTTC.

V and J are TRBV4-3 and TRBJ2-1, with 10 bases matching TRBD2. CDR3 length: 16 amino acids. Germline assignment: CDR1 LGHNA and CDR2 YSLEER. V lost 4 bases and J lost 4; bases outside the gene matches: 7. The DNA of the CDR3 is TGCGCCAGCAGCCGCACCCTAGCGGGAGTTTACAATGAGCAGTTCTTC. It is translated as CASSRTLAGVYNEQFF.

This chain joins TRBV4-3 and TRBJ1-2; no reliable D call. The CDR3 loop spans 16 amino acids. V lost 0 bases and J 1 base, leaving 12 bases between the germline ends. The germline CDR1 and CDR2 sequences are LGHNA and YSLEER. This CDR3 is CASSQEPLQINYGYTF. The CDR3 coding sequence is TGCGCCAGCAGCCAAGAGCCTCTTCAGATTAACTATGGCTACACCTTC.

J is TRBJ2-3 and V is TRBV5-4, with 10 bases identical to TRBD2. Germline V gene data show CDR1 as SGHNT and CDR2 as YYREEE (reference sequence). The CDR3 spans 16 residues. Trimming at V came to 0 bases and at J to 5 bases, leaving 6 bases not matched to a gene. The CDR3 DNA is TGTGCCAGCAGCTTGGAAGCGGGGGGGCCCTTAGATACGCAGTATTTT. This encodes CASSLEAGGPLDTQYF.

This chain links TRBV7-3 with TRBJ1-1; D possibly corresponds to TRBD1 (5 bases). From germline, CDR1 is SGHTA and CDR2 FQGTGA. The CDR3 is made up of 12 amino acids. Deletions cut 6 bases from V and 1 base from J, with 6 bases between. CDR3 region: CASSQGNTEAFF. The CDR3 coding sequence is TGTGCCAGCAGTCAGGGGAACACTGAAGCTTTCTTT.

This clone appeared a few times. This chain connects TRBV2 to TRBJ2-1; TRBD2 is a possible D gene (6 bases). CDR3 size: 14 residues. CDR1 and CDR2 from the germline V gene are SNHLY and FYNNEI. The V and J ends lost 6 bases and 2 bases respectively, with 11 bases between them. The CDR3 bases are TGTGCCAGCAGGGCCCGACTAGCCTACAATGAGCAGTTCTTC. Encoded protein: CASRARLAYNEQFF.

Only one count was recorded for this clone. The V and J genes are TRBV5-6 and TRBJ1-3; D call uncertain. V was clipped by 4 bases and J by 0 bases, with 11 bases between them. The germline gives CDR1 SGHDT, CDR2 YYEEEE. This CDR3 is built from 15 residues. DNA for the CDR3: TGTGCCAGCAGCCCTACAGTAAACTCTGGAAACACCATATATTTT. This codes for CASSPTVNSGNTIYF.

The chain joins TRBV6-2 or TRBV6-3 to TRBJ2-4; D may be TRBD1 (7 bases). The germline gives CDR1 MNHEY, CDR2 SVGEGT. Deletions cut 2 bases from V and 8 bases from J, with 16 bases between. The CDR3 runs 15 residues. The CDR3 reads CASSYGGGEVDIQYF. CDR3 nucleotide sequence: TGTGCCAGCAGTTACGGAGGGGGCGAGGTTGACATTCAGTACTTC.

This clone was observed a few times. V usage is TRBV30 and J usage is TRBJ1-1, with TRBD1 identical over 9 bases. The CDR3 covers 12 residues. The V segment lost 2 bases and the J segment 10 bases; nucleotides outside the gene matches: 5. Germline assignment: CDR1 GTSNPN and CDR2 SVGIG (reference sequence). The CDR3 region is CAWSITGGSAFF. DNA of the CDR3: TGTGCCTGGAGTATAACAGGGGGCTCAGCTTTCTTT.

The chain recombines TRBV5-5 with TRBJ1-5; D not certain. The germline gives CDR1 SGHKS, CDR2 YYEKEE (reference sequence). V was clipped by 2 bases and J by 1 base, with 7 bases between them. The CDR3 is 14 residues long. DNA of the CDR3: TGTGCCAGCAGCTTCTTAGAGAGCAATCAGCCCCAGCATTTT. Amino acids: CASSFLESNQPQHF.

V usage is TRBV6-1 and J usage is TRBJ1-1; 9 bases are a match to TRBD1. Germline-derived CDR1 and CDR2 are MNHNS and SASEGT. V shed 6 bases and J 6 bases; nucleotides not matched to a gene: 17. CDR3 length: 17 residues. The CDR3 spells CASRELTGTGLTPEAFF. The CDR3 DNA sequence: TGTGCCAGCAGGGAACTCACCGGGACAGGGTTGACCCCTGAAGCTTTCTTT.

CDR3: CASSLGTSAYQETQYF. For the CDR3, the DNA is TGTGCCAGCAGCCTAGGGACTAGCGCGTATCAAGAGACCCAGTACTTC. The chain combines TRBV7-2 with TRBJ2-5, with 10 positions matching TRBD2. Per germline, CDR1 SGHTA and CDR2 FQGNSA. Unmatched junction bases numbered 8, after V lost 5 bases and J lost 2 bases. This CDR3 spans 16 amino acids.

In regard to this clone: This specimen includes other DNA sequences encoding the same CDR3. V is TRBV27 and J is TRBJ1-2, with D tentatively TRBD1 (5 bases). V was trimmed by 0 bases and J by 2 bases, leaving 10 bases between them. Germline V gives CDR1 MNHEY, CDR2 SMNVEV (reference sequence). CDR3 size: 15 residues. The chain's CDR3 is CASSLSNQGNYGYTF. The CDR3 nucleotides are TGTGCCAGCAGTTTATCGAATCAGGGAAACTATGGCTACACCTTC.

This chain links TRBV6-5 with TRBJ2-1; D is unresolved. CDR3 length: 14 residues. The germline V and J ends were trimmed by 6 bases and 10 bases, with 19 bases remaining between them. The V gene's germline CDR1 is MNHEY and CDR2 SVGAGI. The CDR3 region has the DNA TGTGCCAGCAGCCCGACAATTTTACGCTACGAGCAGTTCTTC. Protein sequence: CASSPTILRYEQFF.

The genes are TRBV29-1 and TRBJ1-1; 10 positions agree with TRBD1. The ends lost 7 bases at V and 5 bases at J; junction bases unmatched: 4. CDR1 is SQVTM and CDR2 is ANQGSEA in the germline V gene. This CDR3 has 12 residues. Written as DNA, the CDR3 is TGCAGCGCAAGGACAGGGGGAACTGAAGCTTTCTTT. Translating it yields CSARTGGTEAFF.

The chain couples TRBV29-1 to TRBJ1-5; 9 nucleotides match TRBD1. Germline V gives CDR1 SQVTM, CDR2 ANQGSEA. The CDR3 totals 14 residues. The J segment lost 4 bases and the V segment lost 6 bases, leaving 7 bases of the junction unmatched. The CDR3: CSVLSGTGNQPQHF. The CDR3 coding sequence is TGCAGCGTCCTAAGCGGGACAGGGAATCAGCCCCAGCATTTT.

In this sample, this clone turned up once. The rearrangement joins TRBV6-5 to TRBJ1-1; 10 bases are shared with TRBD1. CDR1 is MNHEY and CDR2 is SVGAGI in the germline V gene. The CDR3 totals 16 residues. Trimming at V came to 0 bases and at J to 9 bases, leaving 10 bases not matched to a gene. The CDR3 sequence is CASSYSLGGQGVQAFF. The CDR3 nucleotides read TGTGCCAGCAGTTACTCGCTAGGAGGACAGGGGGTCCAAGCTTTCTTT.

CDR3 residues: CASSLGLSHRSSTNEKLFF. DNA of the CDR3: TGTGCCAGCTCCCTGGGACTCTCCCACCGATCCTCAACTAATGAAAAACTGTTTTTT. The gene calls are TRBV18 and TRBJ1-4; D is possibly TRBD1 (5 bases). V shed 6 bases and J shed 0 bases, with 23 bases lying between them. The CDR3 is made up of 19 amino acids. CDR1 is KGHSH and CDR2 is LQKENI in the germline V gene.

The J gene is TRBJ2-7, the V gene TRBV20-1; 11 positions match TRBD2. Germline lookup yields CDR1 DFQATT and CDR2 SNEGSKA (reference sequence). This CDR3 comprises 14 residues. V shed 3 bases, J shed 5 bases, and the junction held 6 bases outside the gene matches. This CDR3 is CSASGTSGPDEQYF. DNA of the CDR3: TGCAGTGCTAGTGGGACTAGCGGACCAGACGAGCAGTACTTC.

This clone has more than one count but fewer than ten. This rearrangement joins TRBV24-1 to TRBJ1-5, with D maybe TRBD1 (6 bases). There are 17 residues in the CDR3. Germline V CDR1 and CDR2: KGHDR, SFDVKD. Between the trimmed V and J ends, which lost 2 bases and 2 bases, there was a span of 15 bases. CDR3 nucleotide sequence: TGTGCCACCAGTGATTCTTACAGGGTGGGCGGCAATCAGCCCCAGCATTTT. It specifies CATSDSYRVGGNQPQHF.

This clone showed up just once. The chain combines TRBV5-6 with TRBJ2-1; D possibly corresponds to TRBD1 (6 bases). Germline V gene sequence: CDR1 SGHDT, CDR2 YYEEEE. Trimming took off 1 base at V and 13 bases at J, with 12 bases between the two ends. The CDR3 loop spans 12 amino acids. CDR3 DNA sequence: TGTGCCAGCAGCTTGTATACGACAGGACAGTTCTTC. It is translated as CASSLYTTGQFF. The variable domain in full, with the rest retrieved from reference TRBV5-6 and TRBJ2-1, is DAGVTQSPTHLIKTRGQQVTLRCSPKSGHDTVSWYQQALGQGPQFIFQYYEEEERQRGNFPDRFSGHQFPNYSSELNVNALLLGDSALYLCASSLYTTGQFFGPGTRLTVL.

This clone was picked up one time. The chain carries TRBV27 and TRBJ2-3, with 10 bases that match TRBD2. The germline gives CDR1 MNHEY, CDR2 SMNVEV (reference sequence). V lost 5 bases and J lost 6; bases outside the gene matches: 11. The CDR3 spans 16 residues. The CDR3 is CASSASGGVFTDTQYF. In nucleotides, the CDR3 is TGTGCCAGCAGTGCCAGCGGGGGGGTATTCACCGATACGCAGTATTTT.

The V gene is TRBV10-3, the J gene TRBJ1-5, with 8 bases lining up with TRBD1. The CDR3 consists of 15 residues. Unmatched junction bases numbered 4, after V lost 0 bases and J lost 6 bases. CDR1 is ENHRY and CDR2 is SYGVKD in the germline V gene. The CDR3 protein is CAISESGQGGQPQHF. As DNA, the CDR3 is TGTGCCATCAGTGAGTCTGGACAGGGCGGTCAGCCCCAGCATTTT.